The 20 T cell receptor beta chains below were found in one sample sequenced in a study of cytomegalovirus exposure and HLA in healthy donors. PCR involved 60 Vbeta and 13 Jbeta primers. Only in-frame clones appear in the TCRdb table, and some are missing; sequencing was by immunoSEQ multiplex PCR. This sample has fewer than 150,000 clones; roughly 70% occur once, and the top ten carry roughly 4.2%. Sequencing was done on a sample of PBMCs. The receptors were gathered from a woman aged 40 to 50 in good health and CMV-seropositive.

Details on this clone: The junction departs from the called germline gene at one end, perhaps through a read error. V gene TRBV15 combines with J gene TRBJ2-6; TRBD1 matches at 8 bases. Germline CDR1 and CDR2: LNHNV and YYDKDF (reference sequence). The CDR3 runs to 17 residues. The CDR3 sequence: CATSRDSKAGGTNVPTF. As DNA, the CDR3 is TGTGCCACCAGCAGAGATTCGAAGGCAGGGGGCACCAACGTCCCGACTTTC.

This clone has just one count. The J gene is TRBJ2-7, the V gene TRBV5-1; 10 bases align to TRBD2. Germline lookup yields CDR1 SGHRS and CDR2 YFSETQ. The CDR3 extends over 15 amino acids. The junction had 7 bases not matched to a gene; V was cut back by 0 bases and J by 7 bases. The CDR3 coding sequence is TGCGCCAGCAGCTTGGTCCTAGCGGGAGAGGGAGAGCAGTACTTC. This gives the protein CASSLVLAGEGEQYF.

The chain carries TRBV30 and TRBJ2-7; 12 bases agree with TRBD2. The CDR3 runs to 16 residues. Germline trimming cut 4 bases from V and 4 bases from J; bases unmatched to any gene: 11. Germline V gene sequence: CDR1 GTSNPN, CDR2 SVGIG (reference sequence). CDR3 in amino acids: CAWIEGRLAGEYEQYF. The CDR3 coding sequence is TGTGCCTGGATCGAGGGCCGACTAGCGGGAGAGTACGAGCAGTACTTC.

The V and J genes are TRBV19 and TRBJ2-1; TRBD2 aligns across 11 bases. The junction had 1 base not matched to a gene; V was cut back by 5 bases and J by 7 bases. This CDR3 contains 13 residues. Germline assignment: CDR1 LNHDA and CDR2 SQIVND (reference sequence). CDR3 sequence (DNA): TGTGCCAGTAGTCCTAGCGGGAGGAATGAGCAGTTCTTC. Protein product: CASSPSGRNEQFF. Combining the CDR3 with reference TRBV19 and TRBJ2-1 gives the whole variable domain DGGITQSPKYLFRKEGQNVTLSCEQNLNHDAMYWYRQDPGQGLRLIYYSQIVNDFQKGDIAEGYSVSREKKESFPLTVTSAQKNPTAFYLCASSPSGRNEQFFGPGTRLTVL.

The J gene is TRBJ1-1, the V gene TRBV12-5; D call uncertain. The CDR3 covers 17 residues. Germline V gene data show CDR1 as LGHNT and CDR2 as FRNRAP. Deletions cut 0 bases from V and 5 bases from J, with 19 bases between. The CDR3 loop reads CASGLVISGRWETEAFF. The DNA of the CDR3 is TGTGCTAGTGGTTTGGTAATCTCTGGCAGGTGGGAGACTGAAGCTTTCTTT.

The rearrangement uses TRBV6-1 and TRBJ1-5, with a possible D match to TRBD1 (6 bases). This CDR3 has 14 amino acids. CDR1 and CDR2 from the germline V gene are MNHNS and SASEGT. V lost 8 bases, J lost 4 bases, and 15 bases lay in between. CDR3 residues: CASLASRGNQPQHF. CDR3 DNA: TGTGCCAGCCTCGCATCGAGGGGGAATCAGCCCCAGCATTTT.

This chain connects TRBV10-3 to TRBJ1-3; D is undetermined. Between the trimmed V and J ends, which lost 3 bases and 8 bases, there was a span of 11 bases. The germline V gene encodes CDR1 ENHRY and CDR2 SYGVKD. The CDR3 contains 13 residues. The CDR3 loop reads CAISDYLGDTIYF. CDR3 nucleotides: TGTGCCATCAGTGATTATCTCGGGGACACCATATATTTT.

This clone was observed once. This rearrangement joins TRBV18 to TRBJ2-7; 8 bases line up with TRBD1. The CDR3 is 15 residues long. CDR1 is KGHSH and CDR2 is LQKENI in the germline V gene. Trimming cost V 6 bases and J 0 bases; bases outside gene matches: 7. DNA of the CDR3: TGTGCCAGCTCGTTTAGACAGGGGAACTCCTACGAGCAGTACTTC. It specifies CASSFRQGNSYEQYF.

The CDR3 protein is CASSSRGTGSYEQYF. The CDR3 nucleotides are TGTGCCAGCAGCTCCCGAGGGACAGGGTCCTACGAGCAGTACTTC. The chain employs TRBV13 and TRBJ2-7; 9 bases are a match to TRBD1. The CDR3 covers 15 residues. The V segment lost 4 bases and the J segment 1 base; nucleotides outside the gene matches: 5. Germline values: CDR1 PRHDT, CDR2 FYEKMQ (reference sequence).

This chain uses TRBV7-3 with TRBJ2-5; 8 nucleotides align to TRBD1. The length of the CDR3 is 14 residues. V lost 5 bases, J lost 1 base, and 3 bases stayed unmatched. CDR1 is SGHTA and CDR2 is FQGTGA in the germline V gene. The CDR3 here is CASSPTGVQETQYF. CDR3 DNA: TGTGCCAGCAGCCCGACAGGGGTCCAAGAGACCCAGTACTTC.

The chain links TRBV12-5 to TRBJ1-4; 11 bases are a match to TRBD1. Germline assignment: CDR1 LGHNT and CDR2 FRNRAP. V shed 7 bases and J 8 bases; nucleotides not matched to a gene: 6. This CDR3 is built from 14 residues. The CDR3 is CASALGQGAEKLFF. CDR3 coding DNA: TGTGCTAGTGCCCTAGGACAGGGGGCAGAAAAACTGTTTTTT.

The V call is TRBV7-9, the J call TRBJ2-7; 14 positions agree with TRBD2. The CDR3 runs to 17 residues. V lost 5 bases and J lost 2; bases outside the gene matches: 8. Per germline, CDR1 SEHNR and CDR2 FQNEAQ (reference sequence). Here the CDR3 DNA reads TGTGCCAGCAGCGTCCCGGGACTAGCGGGAGCCCCCTACGAGCAGTACTTC. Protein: CASSVPGLAGAPYEQYF.

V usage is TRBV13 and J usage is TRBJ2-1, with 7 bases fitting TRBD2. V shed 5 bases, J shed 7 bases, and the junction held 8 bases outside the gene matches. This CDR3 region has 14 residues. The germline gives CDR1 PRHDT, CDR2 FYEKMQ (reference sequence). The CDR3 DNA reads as TGTGCCAGCAGCGCCAGACTAGCCTCGAATGAGCAGTTCTTC. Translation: CASSARLASNEQFF.

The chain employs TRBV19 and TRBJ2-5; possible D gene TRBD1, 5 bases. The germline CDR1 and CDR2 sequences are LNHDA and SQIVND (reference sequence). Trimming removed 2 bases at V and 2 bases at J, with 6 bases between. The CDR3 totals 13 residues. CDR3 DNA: TGTGCCAGTAGTATAAGACAGCAAGAGACCCAGTACTTC. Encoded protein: CASSIRQQETQYF.

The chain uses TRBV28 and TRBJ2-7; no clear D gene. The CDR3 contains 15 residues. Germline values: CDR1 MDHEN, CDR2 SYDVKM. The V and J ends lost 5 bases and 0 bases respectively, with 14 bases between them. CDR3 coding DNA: TGTGCCAGCAGTCCGAACCCCTCGAGCTCCTACGAGCAGTACTTC. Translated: CASSPNPSSSYEQYF. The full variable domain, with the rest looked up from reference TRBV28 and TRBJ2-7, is DVKVTQSSRYLVKRTGEKVFLECVQDMDHENMFWYRQDPGLGLRLIYFSYDVKMKEKGDIPEGYSVSREKKERFSLILESASTNQTSMYLCASSPNPSSSYEQYFGPGTRLTVT.

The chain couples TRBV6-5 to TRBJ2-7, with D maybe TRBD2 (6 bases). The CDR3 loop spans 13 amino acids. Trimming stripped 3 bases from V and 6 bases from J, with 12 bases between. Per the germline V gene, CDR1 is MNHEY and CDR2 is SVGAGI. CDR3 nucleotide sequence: TGTGCCAGCAGTTATTTGCGGGGAAGCGAGCAGTACTTC. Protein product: CASSYLRGSEQYF.

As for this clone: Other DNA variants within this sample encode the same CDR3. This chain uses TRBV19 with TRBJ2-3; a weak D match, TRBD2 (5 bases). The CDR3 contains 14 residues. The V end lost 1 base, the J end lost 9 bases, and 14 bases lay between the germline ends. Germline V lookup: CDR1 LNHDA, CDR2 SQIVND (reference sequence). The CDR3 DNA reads TGTGCCAGTAGTATAGGGCGGGCACCTGACACGCAGTATTTT. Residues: CASSIGRAPDTQYF.

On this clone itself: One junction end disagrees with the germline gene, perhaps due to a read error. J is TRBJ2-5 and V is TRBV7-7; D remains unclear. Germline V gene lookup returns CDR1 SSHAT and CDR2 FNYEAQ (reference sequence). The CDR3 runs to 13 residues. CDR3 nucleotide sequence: TGTGCTAGCAGCTTAGGAGACTTGGAGACCCAGTACTTC. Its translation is CASSLGDLETQYF.

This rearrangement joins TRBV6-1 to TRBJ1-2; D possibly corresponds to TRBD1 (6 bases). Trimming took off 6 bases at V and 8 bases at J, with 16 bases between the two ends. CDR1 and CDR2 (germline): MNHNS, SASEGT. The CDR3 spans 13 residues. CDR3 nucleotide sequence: TGTGCCAGCAGACAGGGAAGTCATGAAGGCTACACCTTC. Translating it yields CASRQGSHEGYTF.

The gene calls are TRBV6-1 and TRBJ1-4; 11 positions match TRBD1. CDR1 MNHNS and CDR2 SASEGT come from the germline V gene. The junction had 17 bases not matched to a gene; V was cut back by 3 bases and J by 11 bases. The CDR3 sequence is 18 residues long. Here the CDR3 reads CASSDRYRHGTGGLKLFF. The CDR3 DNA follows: TGTGCCAGCAGTGATCGTTATAGGCACGGGACAGGGGGATTGAAACTGTTTTTT.